This TCR beta chain was found in a study of T cell clonotyping in hematopoietic cell transplantation. Time point reported: recipient sample about 28 days before transplant, after cytoreduction. CDR1 and CDR2 from the germline V gene are MNHEY and SVGAGI. V was shortened by 6 bases and J by 1 base, with 2 bases between the two germline ends. CDR3 length equals 11 residues. A word on this clone: Its matching antigen is unknown.

Clones were read by immunoSEQ multiplex PCR, and TCRdb kept only the in-frame ones, dropping some. There are 35,000 to 45,000 clones in the sample; 85% to 95% occur only once, and under 2% lies in the top ten. Findings and caveats of the study: At the given depth, recipient repertoires were over 97% de novo clonotypes.

This sequence originates from a man aged 35-49 years with chronic myeloid leukemia. Some clones in this sample may be carry-over from other donors' samples. Sequences were derived from peripheral blood mononuclear cells, sampled before stem cell transplant. The rearrangement joins TRBV6-5 to TRBJ2-3, with D uncertain. This chain's CDR3 is CASRGTDTQYF. The CDR3 region has the DNA TGTGCCAGCAGGGGCACAGATACGCAGTATTTT.